Listed here is a single TCR beta chain. No antigen is known for it. This sample is drawn from a study of shared clonotypes between healthy human individuals. About the research overall: Three plates each covered CD4 naive and memory; CD8 naive two, CD8 memory one. Regarding the study as a whole: Several donors had about 5% of their naive CD4 clonotypes in common. Generally, naive subsets came out with larger estimated richness than memory subsets.

The germline V gene encodes CDR1 SGHTA and CDR2 FQGTGA. V lost 5 bases and J lost 9; bases outside the gene matches: 6. CDR3 length: 13 residues. This table comes from immunoSEQ multiplex PCR, and its TCRdb copy is limited to in-frame clones, with some not included. There are 980,000 or so clones in the sample; around 80% occur only once, and about 1.5% lies in the top ten. The gene calls are TRBV7-3 and TRBJ2-1; 8 bases are shared with TRBD1. This sequence originates from a man aged 18 to 35 in good health. Sequenced: memory CD4+ T cells sorted from blood. Subset specified: CD45RA-negative fraction. CDR3 loop: CASSPTGGSEQFF. The CDR3 nucleotides read TGTGCCAGCAGCCCCACAGGGGGGAGTGAGCAGTTCTTC.